This T cell receptor beta chain was found in a study of T cell responses to AZD1222 COVID-19 vaccine. Whole-study results and caveats: Clonal diversity was possibly underestimated, and the donors were mostly white British, with more females.

Only in-frame clones appear in the TCRdb table, and some are missing; sequencing was by immunoSEQ multiplex PCR. Of about 120,000 clones in the sample, about 88% were seen once. The CDR3 has 15 residues. Second doses were pooled across both intervals (about 4 or about 12 weeks). To note about this clone: Its specificity is unknown.

The receptor's source is an adult who received the AZD1222 COVID-19 vaccine. The sequenced sample was peripheral blood, obtained 28 days after the second AZD1222 dose. V usage is TRBV12-2 and J usage is TRBJ1-4. TRBV12-2 is classified as a pseudogene. The CDR3 here is CASRFGSRGGEKLFF. CDR3 coding DNA: TGTGCAAGTCGCTTCGGTAGCAGGGGAGGTGAAAAACTGTTTTTT.